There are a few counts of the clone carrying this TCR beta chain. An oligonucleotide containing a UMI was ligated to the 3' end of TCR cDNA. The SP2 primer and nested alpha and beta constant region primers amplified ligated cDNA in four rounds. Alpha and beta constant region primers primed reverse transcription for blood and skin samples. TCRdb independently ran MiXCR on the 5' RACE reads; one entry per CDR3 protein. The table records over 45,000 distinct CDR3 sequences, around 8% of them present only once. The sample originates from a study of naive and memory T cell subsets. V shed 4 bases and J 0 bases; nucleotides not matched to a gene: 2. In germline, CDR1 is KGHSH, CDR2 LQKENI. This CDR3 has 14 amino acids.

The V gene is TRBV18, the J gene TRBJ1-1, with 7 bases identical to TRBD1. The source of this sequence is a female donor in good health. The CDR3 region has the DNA TGTGCCAGCTCACGACAGGGCCTGAACACTGAAGCTTTCTTT. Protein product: CASSRQGLNTEAFF. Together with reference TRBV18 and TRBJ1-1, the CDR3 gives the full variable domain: NAGVMQNPRHLVRRRGQEARLRCSPMKGHSHVYWYRQLPEEGLKFMVYLQKENIIDESGMPKERFSAEFPKEGPSILRIQQVVRGDSAAYFCASSRQGLNTEAFFGQGTRLTVV.